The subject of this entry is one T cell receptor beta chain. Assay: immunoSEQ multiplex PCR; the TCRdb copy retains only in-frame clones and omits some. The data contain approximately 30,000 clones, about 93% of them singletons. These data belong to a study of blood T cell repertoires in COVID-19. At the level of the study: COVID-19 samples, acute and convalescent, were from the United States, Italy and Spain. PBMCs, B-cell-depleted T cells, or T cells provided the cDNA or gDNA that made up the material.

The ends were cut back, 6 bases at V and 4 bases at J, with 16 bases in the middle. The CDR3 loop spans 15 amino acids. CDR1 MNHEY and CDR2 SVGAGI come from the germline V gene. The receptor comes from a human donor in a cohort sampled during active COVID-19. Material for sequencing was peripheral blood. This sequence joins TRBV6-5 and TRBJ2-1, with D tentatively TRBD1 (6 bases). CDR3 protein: CASRPQRDIYNEQFF. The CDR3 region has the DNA TGTGCCAGCAGGCCACAGAGGGACATATACAATGAGCAGTTCTTC.